A selection of T cell receptor beta chains follows, all from one sample in a study of T cell changes during pregnancy in multiple sclerosis. Assay: immunoSEQ multiplex PCR; the TCRdb copy retains only in-frame clones and omits some. The table includes 100,000 or so clones, approximately 93% detected once. Specimen: peripheral blood, collected after pregnancy. The receptor source for this set is a female donor with multiple sclerosis, enrolled in a pregnancy study. Both conserved end residues are part of each CDR3. Each record gives: clone size, V gene, J gene, D gene, CDR3 DNA, CDR3 protein. D genes are given only for firm matches. Clone size is shown for a subset of rows, as once, few, many or a class of expanded clone.

>-|TRBV5-1|TRBJ2-3|-
TGCGCCAGCTCCTCTAGCGACCTAAGGCCCACAGATACGCAGTATTTT
CASSSSDLRPTDTQYF
>once|TRBV6-1|TRBJ2-2|TRBD1
TGTGCCAGCAGTGAAGAGGGGGCCGTCACCGGGGAGCTGTTTTTT
CASSEEGAVTGELFF
>few|TRBV4-1|TRBJ1-1|-
TGCGCCAGCAGCCAAGAGACAGAAGCTTTCTTT
CASSQETEAFF
>-|TRBV4-2|TRBJ2-7|-
TGTGCCAGCAGCCAGGTCGGTACGGGAGTCTACGAGCAGTACTTC
CASSQVGTGVYEQYF
>-|TRBV6-5|TRBJ2-3|TRBD2
TGTGCCAGCAGTTACACTCCTAGCGGGGGAACAGATACGCAGTATTTT
CASSYTPSGGTDTQYF
>-|TRBV6-1|TRBJ1-2|-
TGTGCCAGCACACTCGGTGGCTACACCTTC
CASTLGGYTF
>-|TRBV7-9|TRBJ1-2|-
TGTGCCAGCAGCGCCCGTACTGCTAACTATGGCTACACCTTC
CASSARTANYGYTF
>-|TRBV25-1|TRBJ2-5|-
TGTGCCAGCAGTGAAGCGGTCGGCCAAGAGACCCAGTACTTC
CASSEAVGQETQYF
>-|TRBV27|TRBJ2-1|TRBD2
TGTGCCAGCGGTGTAGCGGGGGGCCCCAATGAGCAGTTCTTC
CASGVAGGPNEQFF
>-|TRBV9|TRBJ2-1|-
TGTGCCAGCAGCGCCAGGTTCAATGAGCAGTTCTTC
CASSARFNEQFF
>-|TRBV9|TRBJ2-2|TRBD2
TGTGCCAGCAGCGTTGGGGGGGGGACCGGGGAGCTGTTTTTT
CASSVGGGTGELFF
>-|TRBV10-1|TRBJ2-7|-
TGCGCCAGCAGTGCAGGGGAGTACGAGCAGTACTTC
CASSAGEYEQYF
>once|TRBV5-1|TRBJ2-5|-
TGCGCCAGCAGCTACGACAGCCAAGAGACCCAGTACTTC
CASSYDSQETQYF
>-|TRBV7-2|TRBJ1-3|TRBD1
TGTGCCAGCAGCTTCGGGACAGCCACCTCTGGAAACACCATATATTTT
CASSFGTATSGNTIYF
>-|TRBV9|TRBJ2-7|TRBD1
TGTGCCAGCAGCCTTCTAGGGGGACAGGACTACGAGCAGTACTTC
CASSLLGGQDYEQYF
>-|TRBV30|TRBJ2-2|TRBD2
TGTGCCTGGAGCCTACTAGCGGGGCGGAACACCGGGGAGCTGTTTTTT
CAWSLLAGRNTGELFF
>-|TRBV11-2|TRBJ2-4|-
TGTGCCAGCAGCTTGGACAGTTTTATTCAGTACTTC
CASSLDSFIQYF
>-|TRBV6-5|TRBJ2-3|-
TGTGCCTCTTCCGCGCGGGGTAGCACAGATACGCAGTATTTT
CASSARGSTDTQYF
>-|TRBV5-1|TRBJ1-4|-
TGCGCCAGCAGCTTGGATCCGGGGATAGGCGAGAAACTGTTTTTT
CASSLDPGIGEKLFF
>-|TRBV15|TRBJ1-1|-
TGTGCCACCAGCAGAGATCGAGCGGTGAACACTGAAGCTTTCTTT
CATSRDRAVNTEAFF
>-|TRBV9|TRBJ2-3|TRBD2
TGTGCCAGCAGCGGCGGACTGAGACCCGGGACTAGCGACACAGATACGCAGTATTTT
CASSGGLRPGTSDTDTQYF
>-|TRBV7-6|TRBJ2-7|TRBD1
TGTGCCAGCAGCTCTGGACAGGGATTGGTTGGTTACGAGCAGTACTTC
CASSSGQGLVGYEQYF
>-|TRBV7-6|TRBJ2-7|TRBD1
TGTGCCAGCAGCTTAGGGGGCGGGACAGGGGCTTTGACGCAGTACTTC
CASSLGGGTGALTQYF
>-|TRBV27|TRBJ2-5|-
TGTGCCAGCAGTCCGACCCAGGGACTCCCAGAGACCCAGTACTTC
CASSPTQGLPETQYF
>-|TRBV30|TRBJ2-7|-
TGTGCCTGGAGTCTCGCCGGCGAGCAGTACTTC
CAWSLAGEQYF
>-|TRBV5-1|TRBJ1-2|TRBD1
TGCGCCAGCAGCTTTGGACAGGTTAACTATGGCTACACCTTC
CASSFGQVNYGYTF
>-|TRBV7-9|TRBJ1-6|-
TGTGCCAGCAGCTTATCAGGGAGGGACTCACCCCTCCACTTT
CASSLSGRDSPLHF
>-|TRBV7-3|TRBJ2-1|-
TGTGCCAGCAGCTCCTCATCGGGCGGGGTTTCGTTCTTC
CASSSSSGGVSFF
>-|TRBV5-1|TRBJ2-6|-
TGCGCCAGCAGCTTATCAAGAGCCTCTGGGGCCAACGTCCTGACTTTC
CASSLSRASGANVLTF
>-|TRBV27|TRBJ1-2|-
TGTGCCAGCAGTTTCATCGAGACCCAGGGGCCGGGGGGCTATGGCTACACCTTC
CASSFIETQGPGGYGYTF
>-|TRBV19|TRBJ2-7|-
TGTGCCAGTAGTATGGTGGGCATAAACGAGCAGTACTTC
CASSMVGINEQYF
>once|TRBV9|TRBJ2-3|TRBD2
TGTGCCAGCAGCGTAGGGGGTGGTGCGGGGGCAGATACGCAGTATTTT
CASSVGGGAGADTQYF
>-|TRBV29-1|TRBJ1-3|TRBD1
TGCAGCGCGGGGACAGAAGGAAACACCATATATTTT
CSAGTEGNTIYF
>-|TRBV11-2|TRBJ1-2|-
TGTGCCAGCAGCTCCCCTGAGGGCTACACCTTC
CASSSPEGYTF
>-|TRBV30|TRBJ2-2|-
TGTGCCTGGAGTACTTACAGGGCCGGGGAGCTGTTTTTT
CAWSTYRAGELFF
>-|TRBV5-1|TRBJ1-1|-
TGCGCCAGCAGCTTCGGGGGGCCGAACACTGAAGCTTTCTTT
CASSFGGPNTEAFF
>-|TRBV27|TRBJ1-6|-
TGTGCCAGCAGTCCGACTTGGACAGCTAATTCACCCCTCCACTTT
CASSPTWTANSPLHF
>-|TRBV6-5|TRBJ1-1|-
TGTGCCAGCAGGAACTTGGAGGGTGAAGCTTTCTTT
CASRNLEGEAFF
>-|TRBV5-1|TRBJ1-2|-
TGCGCCAGCAGCGCCCAGGGTGATTATGGCTACACCTTC
CASSAQGDYGYTF
>-|TRBV4-1|TRBJ2-2|-
TGCGCCAGCAGCTCGTCCCAGGGTCGCACCGGGGAGCTGTTTTTT
CASSSSQGRTGELFF
>-|TRBV13|TRBJ1-1|TRBD1
TGTGCCAGCAGCTCCTGGGGTACAGGGGGCTGGACTGAAGCTTTCTTT
CASSSWGTGGWTEAFF
>-|TRBV29-1|TRBJ1-5|TRBD1
TGCAGCGTTGCGGGACAGGGCAATCAGCCCCAGCATTTT
CSVAGQGNQPQHF
>-|TRBV6-1|TRBJ1-1|-
TGTGCCAGCAGTGAAGCCCCGAGCATGAACACTGAAGCTTTCTTT
CASSEAPSMNTEAFF
>-|TRBV5-5|TRBJ2-7|TRBD1
TGTGCCAGCAGTCCACAGGGGTACGAGCAGTACTTC
CASSPQGYEQYF
>-|TRBV4-1|TRBJ2-5|-
TGCGCCAGCAGCAAATCGGACCCGATGGGGCCCCAAGAGACCCAGTACTTC
CASSKSDPMGPQETQYF
>-|TRBV13|TRBJ2-1|-
TGTGCCAGCAGCTTAACACAGGGATACAATGAGCAGTTCTTC
CASSLTQGYNEQFF
>once|TRBV9|TRBJ1-3|-
TGTGCCAGCAGCGTAGGGGACACGGGAAACACCATATATTTT
CASSVGDTGNTIYF
>-|TRBV6-1|TRBJ2-1|-
TGTGCCAGCACAGAACAGGGGGGGTTTTGGGGTGAGCAGTTCTTC
CASTEQGGFWGEQFF
>-|TRBV20-1|TRBJ1-2|-
TGCAGTGCCTTGCGGGACGACGGCTACACCTTC
CSALRDDGYTF
>once|TRBV5-1|TRBJ2-5|-
TGCGCCAGCAGCTTCCGGCCACTCGGGGGAGAGACCCAGTACTTC
CASSFRPLGGETQYF
>-|TRBV2|TRBJ2-3|-
TGTGCCAGCAGCCAAAGCCGCGGGGCGTGGGGCACAGATACGCAGTATTTT
CASSQSRGAWGTDTQYF
>-|TRBV5-8|TRBJ2-2|TRBD1
TGTGCCAGCAGCGACCCGGGACAGGGATTCACCGGGGAGCTGTTTTTT
CASSDPGQGFTGELFF
>few|TRBV4-1|TRBJ2-7|TRBD1
TGCGCCAGCAGCCACGGACAGGGGTCCAGCTCCTACGAGCAGTACTTC
CASSHGQGSSSYEQYF
>-|TRBV4-1|TRBJ2-2|-
TGCGCCAGCAGGGAGGGACTTGACACCGGGGAGCTGTTTTTT
CASREGLDTGELFF
>-|TRBV9|TRBJ1-1|-
TGTGCCAGCAGCGTAGGGAGTCACACTATGAACACTGAAGCTTTCTTT
CASSVGSHTMNTEAFF